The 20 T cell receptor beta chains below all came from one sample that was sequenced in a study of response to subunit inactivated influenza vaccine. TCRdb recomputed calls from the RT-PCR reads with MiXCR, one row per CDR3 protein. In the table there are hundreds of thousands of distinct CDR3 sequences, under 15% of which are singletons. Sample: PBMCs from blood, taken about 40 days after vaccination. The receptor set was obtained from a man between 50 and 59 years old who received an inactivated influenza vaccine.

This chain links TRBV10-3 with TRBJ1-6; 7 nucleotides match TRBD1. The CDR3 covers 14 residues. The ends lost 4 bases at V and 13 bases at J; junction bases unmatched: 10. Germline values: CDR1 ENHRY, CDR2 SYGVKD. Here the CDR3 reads CAISGLQGVTPLHF. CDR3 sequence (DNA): TGTGCCATCAGTGGGCTGCAGGGGGTGACTCCCCTCCACTTT.

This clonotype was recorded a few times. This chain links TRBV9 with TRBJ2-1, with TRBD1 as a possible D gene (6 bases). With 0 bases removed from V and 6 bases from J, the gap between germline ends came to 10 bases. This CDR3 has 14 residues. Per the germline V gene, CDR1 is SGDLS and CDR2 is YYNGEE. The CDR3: CASSVGTAPNEQFF. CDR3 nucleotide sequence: TGTGCCAGCAGCGTAGGGACAGCGCCCAATGAGCAGTTCTTC. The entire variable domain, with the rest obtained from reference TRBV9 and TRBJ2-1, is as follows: DSGVTQTPKHLITATGQRVTLRCSPRSGDLSVYWYQQSLDQGLQFLIQYYNGEERAKGNILERFSAQQFPDLHSELNLSSLELGDSALYFCASSVGTAPNEQFFGPGTRLTVL.

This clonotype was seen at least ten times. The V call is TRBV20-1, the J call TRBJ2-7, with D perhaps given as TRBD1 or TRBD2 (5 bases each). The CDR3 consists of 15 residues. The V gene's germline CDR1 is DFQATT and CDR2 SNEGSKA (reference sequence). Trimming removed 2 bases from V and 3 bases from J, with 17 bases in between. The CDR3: CSARTPGPHRYEQYF. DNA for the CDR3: TGCAGTGCTAGAACTCCGGGACCTCATCGCTACGAGCAGTACTTC.

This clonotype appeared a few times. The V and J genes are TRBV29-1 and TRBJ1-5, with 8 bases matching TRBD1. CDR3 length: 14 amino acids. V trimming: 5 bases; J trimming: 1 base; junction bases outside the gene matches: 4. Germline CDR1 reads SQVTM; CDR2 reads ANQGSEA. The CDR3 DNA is TGCAGCGTTCGGACAGGGACGAGCAATCAGCCCCAGCATTTT. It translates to CSVRTGTSNQPQHF. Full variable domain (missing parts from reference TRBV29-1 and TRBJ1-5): SAVISQKPSRDICQRGTSLTIQCQVDSQVTMMFWYRQQPGQSLTLIATANQGSEATYESGFVIDKFPISRPNLTFSTLTVSNMSPEDSSIYLCSVRTGTSNQPQHFGDGTRLSIL.

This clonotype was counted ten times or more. In DNA form, the CDR3 reads TGTGCCAGCAGCAAATTGCGGGAAAATTCACCCCTCCACTTT. This codes for CASSKLRENSPLHF. The chain has TRBV12-3 or TRBV12-4 and TRBJ1-6, with D hard to call. The CDR3 consists of 14 residues. The germline V and J ends were trimmed by 6 bases and 7 bases, with 13 bases remaining between them.

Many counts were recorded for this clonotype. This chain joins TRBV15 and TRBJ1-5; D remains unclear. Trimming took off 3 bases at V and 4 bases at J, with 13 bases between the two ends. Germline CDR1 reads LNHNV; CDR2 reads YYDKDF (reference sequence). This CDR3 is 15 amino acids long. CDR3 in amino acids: CATSRDLGSNQPQHF. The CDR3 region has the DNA TGTGCCACCAGCAGGGACTTAGGGAGTAATCAGCCCCAGCATTTT. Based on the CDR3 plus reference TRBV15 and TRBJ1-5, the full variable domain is DAMVIQNPRYQVTQFGKPVTLSCSQTLNHNVMYWYQQKSSQAPKLLFHYYDKDFNNEADTPDNFQSRRPNTSFCFLDIRSPGLGDTAMYLCATSRDLGSNQPQHFGDGTRLSIL.

CDR3 in amino acids: CASSLGLWGGELFF. The DNA for the CDR3 is TGTGCCAGCAGCTTGGGACTATGGGGCGGGGAGCTGTTTTTT. This sequence joins TRBV5-5 and TRBJ2-2; D may be TRBD2 (5 bases). Germline values: CDR1 SGHKS, CDR2 YYEKEE (reference sequence). V was cut by 0 bases and J by 7 bases, with 10 bases left in between. The CDR3 has 14 residues.

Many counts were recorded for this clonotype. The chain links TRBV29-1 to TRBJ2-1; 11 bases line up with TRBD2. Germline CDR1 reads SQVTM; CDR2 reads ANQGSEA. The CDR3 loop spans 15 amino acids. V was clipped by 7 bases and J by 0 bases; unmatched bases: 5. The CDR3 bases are TGCAGCGACAGGACTAGCGGGCGCTCCTACAATGAGCAGTTCTTC. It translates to CSDRTSGRSYNEQFF.

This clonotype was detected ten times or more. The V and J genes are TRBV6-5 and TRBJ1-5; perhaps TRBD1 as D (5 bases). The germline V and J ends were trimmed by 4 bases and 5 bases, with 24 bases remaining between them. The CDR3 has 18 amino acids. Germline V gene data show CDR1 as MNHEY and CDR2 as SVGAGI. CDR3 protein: CASSSSPFLREADQPQHF. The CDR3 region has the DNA TGTGCCAGCAGTTCCTCTCCATTCCTCAGGGAAGCTGATCAGCCCCAGCATTTT.

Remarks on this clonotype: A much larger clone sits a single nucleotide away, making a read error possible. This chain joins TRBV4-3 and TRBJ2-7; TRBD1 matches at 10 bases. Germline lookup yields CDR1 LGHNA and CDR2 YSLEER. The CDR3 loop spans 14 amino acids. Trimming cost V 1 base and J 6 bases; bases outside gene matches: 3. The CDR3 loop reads CASSQGDRGFEQYF. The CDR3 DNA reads TGCGCCAGCAGCCAAGGGGACAGGGGCTTCGAGCAGTACTTC.

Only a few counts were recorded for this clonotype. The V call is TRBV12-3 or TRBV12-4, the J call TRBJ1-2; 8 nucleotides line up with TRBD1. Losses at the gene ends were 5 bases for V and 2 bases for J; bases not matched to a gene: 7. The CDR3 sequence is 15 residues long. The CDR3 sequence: CASSNGQGGNYGYTF. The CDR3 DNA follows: TGTGCCAGCAGTAACGGACAGGGTGGCAACTATGGCTACACCTTC.

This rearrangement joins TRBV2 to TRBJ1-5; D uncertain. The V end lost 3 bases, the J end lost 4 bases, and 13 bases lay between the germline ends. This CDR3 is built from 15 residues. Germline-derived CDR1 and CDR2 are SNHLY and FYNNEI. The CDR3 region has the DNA TGTGCCAGCAGTGACTATGGTTTAGGGAATCAGCCCCAGCATTTT. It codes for CASSDYGLGNQPQHF.

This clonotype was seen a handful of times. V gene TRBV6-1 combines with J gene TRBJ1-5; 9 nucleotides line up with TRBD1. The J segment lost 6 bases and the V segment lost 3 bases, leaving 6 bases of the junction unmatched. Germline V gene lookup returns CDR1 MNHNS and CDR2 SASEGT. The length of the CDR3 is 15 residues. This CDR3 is CASSEGQGTTQPQHF. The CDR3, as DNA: TGTGCCAGCAGTGAGGGACAGGGTACGACTCAGCCCCAGCATTTT.

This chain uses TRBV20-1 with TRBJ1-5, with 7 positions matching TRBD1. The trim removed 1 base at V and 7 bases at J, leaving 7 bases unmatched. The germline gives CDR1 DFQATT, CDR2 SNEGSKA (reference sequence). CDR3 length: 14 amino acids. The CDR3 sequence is CSARGRGGGQPQHF. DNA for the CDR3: TGCAGTGCTAGAGGACGAGGGGGCGGACAGCCCCAGCATTTT.

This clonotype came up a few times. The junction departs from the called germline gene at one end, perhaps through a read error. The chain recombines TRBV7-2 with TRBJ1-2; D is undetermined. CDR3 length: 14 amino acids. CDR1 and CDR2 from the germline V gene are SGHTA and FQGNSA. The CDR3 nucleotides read TGTGCCAGCAGGGAGACGGCGGCTAATTATGGCTACACCTTC. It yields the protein CASRETAANYGYTF.

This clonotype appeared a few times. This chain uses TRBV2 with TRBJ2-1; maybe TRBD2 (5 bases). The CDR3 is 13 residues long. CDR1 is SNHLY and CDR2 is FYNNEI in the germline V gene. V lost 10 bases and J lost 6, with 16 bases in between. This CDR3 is CANTDWELNEQFF. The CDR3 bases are TGTGCCAACACGGACTGGGAACTCAATGAGCAGTTCTTC. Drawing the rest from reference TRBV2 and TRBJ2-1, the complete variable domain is EPEVTQTPSHQVTQMGQEVILRCVPISNHLYFYWYRQILGQKVEFLVSFYNNEISEKSEIFDDQFSVERPDGSNFTLKIRSTKLEDSAMYFCANTDWELNEQFFGPGTRLTVL.

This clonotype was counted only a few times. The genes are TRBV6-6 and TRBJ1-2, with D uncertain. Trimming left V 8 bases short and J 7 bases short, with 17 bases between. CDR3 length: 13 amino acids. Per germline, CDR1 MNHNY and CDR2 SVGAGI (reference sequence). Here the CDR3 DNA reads TGTGCCAGCTTCGATCCCTCCTTGGGTGGCTACACCTTC. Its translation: CASFDPSLGGYTF.

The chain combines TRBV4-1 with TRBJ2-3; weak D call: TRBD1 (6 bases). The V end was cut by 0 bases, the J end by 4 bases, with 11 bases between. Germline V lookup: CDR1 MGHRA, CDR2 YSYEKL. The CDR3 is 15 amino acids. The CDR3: CASSQDGRGSDTQYF. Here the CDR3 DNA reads TGCGCCAGCAGCCAAGATGGCAGGGGCTCAGATACGCAGTATTTT.

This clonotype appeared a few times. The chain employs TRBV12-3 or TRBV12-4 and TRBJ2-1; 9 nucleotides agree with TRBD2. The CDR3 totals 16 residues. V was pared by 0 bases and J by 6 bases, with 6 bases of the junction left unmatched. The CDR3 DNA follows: TGTGCCAGCAGTTTAGCGCGTCTAGCGGGGCTCAATGAGCAGTTCTTC. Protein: CASSLARLAGLNEQFF.

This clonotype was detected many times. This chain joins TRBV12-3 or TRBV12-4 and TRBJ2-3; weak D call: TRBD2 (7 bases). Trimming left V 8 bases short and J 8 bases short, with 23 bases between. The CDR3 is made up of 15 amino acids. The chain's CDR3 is CASRSERDKGGTQYF. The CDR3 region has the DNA TGTGCCAGCCGCTCCGAGCGGGATAAAGGGGGTACGCAGTATTTT.